The rows below give T cell receptor beta chains drawn from one sample of a study of long-term antiretroviral therapy in people with HIV. Generated by immunoSEQ multiplex PCR, the TCRdb table keeps only in-frame clones and is missing some. The table records 25,000 to 35,000 clones, nearly 95% of them present only once. Sequenced material: unsorted PBMCs, taken almost 6.7 years after starting antiretroviral therapy. Receptor source: a woman in her 40s with HIV. The CDR3 runs from the conserved cysteine through the conserved F or W. Fields, in order: D gene, clone size, V gene, J gene, CDR3 protein, CDR3 DNA. D genes are given only for firm matches. Clone size is stated in some rows and not others, as once, few, many or a class when expanded.

>TRBD2|-|TRBV5-1|TRBJ2-5
CASSSLAGGFQETQYF
TGCGCCAGCAGCTCCCTCGCGGGGGGGTTCCAAGAGACCCAGTACTTC
>-|-|TRBV6-9|TRBJ1-5
CASQGSVGGGNQPQHF
TGTGCCAGCCAAGGAAGTGTAGGTGGGGGAAATCAGCCCCAGCATTTT
>-|-|TRBV21-1|TRBJ1-2
CASSPTPFNYGYTF
TGTGCCAGCAGTCCCACCCCCTTTAACTATGGCTACACCTTC
>TRBD2|once|TRBV7-7|TRBJ2-1
CASSPGTSGGNEQFF
TGTGCTAGCAGCCCCGGGACTAGCGGGGGCAATGAGCAGTTCTTC
>-|-|TRBV5-6|TRBJ2-1
CASSAVGSPDSYNEQFF
TGTGCCAGCAGCGCGGTAGGCAGTCCAGACTCCTACAATGAGCAGTTCTTC
>TRBD1|-|TRBV15|TRBJ1-1
CATSRLTGGNTEAFF
TGTGCCACCAGCAGACTAACAGGGGGCAACACTGAAGCTTTCTTT
>TRBD1|once|TRBV30|TRBJ2-7
CAWSTGGRREQYF
TGTGCCTGGTCCACAGGGGGACGACGCGAGCAGTACTTC
>TRBD1|-|TRBV30|TRBJ1-2
CAWRVSGGNGYTF
TGTGCCTGGAGGGTGTCAGGGGGCAATGGCTACACCTTC
>-|once|TRBV15|TRBJ1-3
CATSRDEFSGNTIYF
TGTGCCACCAGCAGAGATGAATTCTCTGGAAACACCATATATTTT
>-|once|TRBV5-4|TRBJ2-2
CASSLGGHLNTGELFF
TGTGCCAGCAGCTTGGGGGGCCATCTTAACACCGGGGAGCTGTTTTTT
>TRBD1|-|TRBV5-6|TRBJ2-7
CASSRTGYYEQYF
TGTGCCAGCAGCCGGACAGGTTACTACGAGCAGTACTTC
>-|-|TRBV13|TRBJ1-4
CASSKDGGNEKLFF
TGTGCCAGCAGCAAGGACGGGGGAAATGAAAAACTGTTTTTT
>TRBD1|-|TRBV5-1|TRBJ2-7
CASSFTGTGLWEQYF
TGCGCCAGCAGCTTCACCGGGACAGGGTTATGGGAGCAGTACTTC
>-|-|TRBV2|TRBJ2-1
CASRGRLYNEQFF
TGTGCCAGCAGGGGGCGGCTCTACAATGAGCAGTTCTTC
>-|-|TRBV11-1|TRBJ1-1
CASSLAGETEAFF
TGTGCCAGCAGCTTAGCGGGGGAAACTGAAGCTTTCTTT
>-|-|TRBV7-7|TRBJ2-2
CASSLSTTGELFF
TGTGCTAGCAGCTTAAGTACCACCGGGGAGCTGTTTTTT
>TRBD1|-|TRBV29-1|TRBJ1-5
CSTRQGVNQPQHF
TGCAGCACCAGACAGGGGGTCAATCAGCCCCAGCATTTT